Below, one T cell receptor (beta chain) is given with its context. What it recognizes is unknown. The sample has other DNA sequences that encode this CDR3 too. This sample was included in a study of cytomegalovirus exposure and HLA in healthy donors. This PCR relied on a set of 60 Vbeta primers and 13 Jbeta primers. The protocol was immunoSEQ multiplex PCR, while the TCRdb copy is restricted to in-frame clones and leaves out a portion. In the table there are roughly 250,000 clones, about 83% of which are singletons. This CDR3 has 15 residues. The germline gives CDR1 LNHDA, CDR2 SQIVND (reference sequence). With 6 bases clipped from V and 4 bases from J, the junction kept 9 bases outside the gene matches. Study-wide findings and caveats: TCR association rates varied by HLA locus in a later analysis, with DRB1 highest and HLA-C lowest.

The chain uses TRBV19 and TRBJ1-5; 7 nucleotides line up with TRBD1. The receptor was isolated from a woman aged 40 to 50 in good health and CMV-seropositive. Sequencing input: PBMCs. The CDR3 reads CASSGQALSNQPQHF. In nucleotides, the CDR3 is TGTGCCAGTAGCGGACAGGCCTTAAGTAATCAGCCCCAGCATTTT.